This TCR beta chain is from a study of breast tumors, draining lymph nodes, adjacent tissues. Germline CDR1 is DFQATT and CDR2 is SNEGSKA (reference sequence). Trimming stripped 1 base from V and 4 bases from J, with 9 bases between. The length of the CDR3 is 13 residues. Breast cancer patients provided tissue from their axillary draining lymph nodes. This clonotype was found many times. Its antigen is undetermined. TCRdb redid the calling of the multiplex PCR reads with MiXCR, one entry per CDR3 protein. The sample lists over 200,000 distinct CDR3 sequences, nearly 35% occurring once. Study observations and caveats: Tumor T cell lymph node origin was a supported hypothesis, not proven. Findings are consistent with lymph node origin and intratumoral expansion of most tumor T cells.

The chain is built from TRBV20-1 and TRBJ2-3, with no clear D. This clonotype originated in a female donor with breast cancer. Some clones in this sample may be carry-over from other donors' samples. Sequenced sample: axillary lymph node tissue. For the CDR3, the DNA is TGCAGTGCTAGAGTTGGTAGCCCAGATACGCAGTATTTT. It translates to CSARVGSPDTQYF.